This T cell receptor beta chain was found in a study of shared clonotypes between healthy human individuals. About the study: A donor's plate count was three for CD4 naive and three for CD4 memory; CD8 naive had two and CD8 memory one.

Findings and caveats of the study: In this cohort, only blood was sampled, and tissue repertoires likely differ.

In the naive CD8 group, cells lacked CD45RO and were positively selected for CCR7, so terminally differentiated effector memory CD45RA+ cells were left out. The germline CDR1 and CDR2 sequences are SGHDT and YYEEEE. There are 17 residues in the CDR3. Trimming left V 0 bases short and J 0 bases short, with 13 bases between. For every subset, genomic DNA was evenly distributed across several immunoSEQ plates. Using immunoSEQ multiplex PCR, the repertoire was profiled, and TCRdb retains in-frame clones only, with some absent. Of 760,000 or so clones in the sample, about 96% were seen once. Points on this clone: Its antigen is still unknown.

This sequence originates from a man aged 30 to 39 in good health. This sequence joins TRBV5-6 and TRBJ2-4; D is perhaps TRBD2 (6 bases). Sequencing was carried out using naive CD8+ T cells sorted from blood. CDR3 residues: CASSLGEALVAKNIQYF. CDR3 nucleotides: TGTGCCAGCAGCTTGGGGGAGGCCCTGGTAGCCAAAAACATTCAGTACTTC.